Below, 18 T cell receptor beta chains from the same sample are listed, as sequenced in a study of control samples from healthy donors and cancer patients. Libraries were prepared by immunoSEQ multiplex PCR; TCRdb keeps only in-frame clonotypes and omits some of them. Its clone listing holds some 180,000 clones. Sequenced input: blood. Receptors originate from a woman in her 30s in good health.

The CDR3 loop is CASSLQGIQYF. CDR3 coding DNA: TGTGCCAGCAGCCTACAGGGCATTCAGTACTTC. The V call is TRBV6-5, the J call TRBJ2-4, with D possibly matching TRBD1 (6 bases). Germline CDR1 MNHEY, CDR2 SVGAGI. The CDR3 loop spans 11 amino acids. V was cut by 6 bases and J by 9 bases, with 9 bases left in between.

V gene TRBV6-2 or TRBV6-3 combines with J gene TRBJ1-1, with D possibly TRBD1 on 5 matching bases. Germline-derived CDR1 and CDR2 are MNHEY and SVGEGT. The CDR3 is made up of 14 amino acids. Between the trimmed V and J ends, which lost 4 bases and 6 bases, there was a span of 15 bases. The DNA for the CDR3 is TGTGCCAGCAGTTTAGGGGATTGGGAATCTGAAGCTTTCTTT. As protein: CASSLGDWESEAFF.

The CDR3 loop is CASSQGTGGITGELFF. CDR3 DNA: TGCGCCAGCAGCCAAGGGACAGGGGGGATCACCGGGGAGCTGTTTTTT. This chain connects TRBV4-3 to TRBJ2-2; 10 bases fit TRBD1. The V gene end was trimmed by 1 base and the J gene end by 4 bases; junction bases not matched to a gene: 3. This CDR3 is built from 16 residues. The germline gives CDR1 LGHNA, CDR2 YSLEER.

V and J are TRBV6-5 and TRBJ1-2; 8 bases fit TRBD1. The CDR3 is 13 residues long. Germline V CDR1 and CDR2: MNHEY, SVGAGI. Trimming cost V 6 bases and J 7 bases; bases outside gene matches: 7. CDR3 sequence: CASRLGQGGGYTF. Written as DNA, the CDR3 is TGTGCCAGCAGGCTCGGACAGGGAGGTGGCTACACCTTC.

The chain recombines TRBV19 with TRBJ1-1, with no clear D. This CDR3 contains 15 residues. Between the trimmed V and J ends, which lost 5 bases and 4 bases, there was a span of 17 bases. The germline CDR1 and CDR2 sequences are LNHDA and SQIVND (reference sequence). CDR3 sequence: CASSAQRETGTEAFF. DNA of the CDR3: TGTGCCAGTAGTGCACAACGGGAAACGGGCACTGAAGCTTTCTTT.

The CDR3 is CASSPGTGKEGYTF. CDR3 in DNA: TGTGCCAGCAGCCCTGGGACAGGGAAGGAAGGCTACACCTTC. The rearrangement uses TRBV5-5 and TRBJ1-2; 9 bases fit TRBD1. V gave up 4 bases and J gave up 8 bases; unmatched junction bases: 9. CDR1 is SGHKS and CDR2 is YYEKEE in the germline V gene (reference sequence). CDR3 length equals 14 residues.

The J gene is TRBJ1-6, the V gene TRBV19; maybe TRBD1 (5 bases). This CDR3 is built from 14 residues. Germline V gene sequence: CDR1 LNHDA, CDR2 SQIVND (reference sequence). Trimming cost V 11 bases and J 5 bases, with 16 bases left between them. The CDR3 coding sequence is TGTGCCGGATCCTCGGGGGGGAATAATTCACCCCTCCACTTT. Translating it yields CAGSSGGNNSPLHF.

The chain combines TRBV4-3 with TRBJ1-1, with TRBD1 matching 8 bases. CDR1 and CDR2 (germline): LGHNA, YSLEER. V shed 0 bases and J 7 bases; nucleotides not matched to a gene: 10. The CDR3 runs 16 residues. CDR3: CASSQDPARGRVEAFF. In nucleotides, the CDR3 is TGCGCCAGCAGCCAAGATCCCGCCAGGGGGCGCGTTGAAGCTTTCTTT.

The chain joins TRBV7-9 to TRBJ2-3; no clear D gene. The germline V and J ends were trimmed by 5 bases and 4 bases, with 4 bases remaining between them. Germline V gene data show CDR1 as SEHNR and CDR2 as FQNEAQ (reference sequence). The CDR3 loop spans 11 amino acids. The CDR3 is CASSNADTQYF. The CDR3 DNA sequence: TGTGCCAGCAGCAACGCAGATACGCAGTATTTT.

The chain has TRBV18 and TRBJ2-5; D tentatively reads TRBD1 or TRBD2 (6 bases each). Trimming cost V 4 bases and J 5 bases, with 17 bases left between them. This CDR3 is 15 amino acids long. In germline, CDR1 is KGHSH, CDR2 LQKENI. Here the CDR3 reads CASSQTAGQGETQYF. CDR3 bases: TGTGCCAGCTCACAAACAGCGGGCCAGGGGGAGACCCAGTACTTC.

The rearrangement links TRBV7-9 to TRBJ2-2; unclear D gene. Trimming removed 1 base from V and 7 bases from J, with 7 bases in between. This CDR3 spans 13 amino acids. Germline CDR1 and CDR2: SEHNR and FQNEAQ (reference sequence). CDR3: CASSLDSYGELFF. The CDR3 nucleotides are TGTGCCAGCAGCTTAGACTCATACGGGGAGCTGTTTTTT. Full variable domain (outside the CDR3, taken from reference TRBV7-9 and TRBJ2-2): DTGVSQNPRHKITKRGQNVTFRCDPISEHNRLYWYRQTLGQGPEFLTYFQNEAQLEKSRLLSDRFSAERPKGSFSTLEIQRTEQGDSAMYLCASSLDSYGELFFGEGSRLTVL.

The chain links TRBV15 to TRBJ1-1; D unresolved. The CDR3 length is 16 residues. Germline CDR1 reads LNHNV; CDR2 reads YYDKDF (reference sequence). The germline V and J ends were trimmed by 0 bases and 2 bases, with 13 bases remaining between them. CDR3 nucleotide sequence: TGTGCCACCAGCAGAGAAGCCGTTCAATTAAACACTGAAGCTTTCTTT. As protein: CATSREAVQLNTEAFF.

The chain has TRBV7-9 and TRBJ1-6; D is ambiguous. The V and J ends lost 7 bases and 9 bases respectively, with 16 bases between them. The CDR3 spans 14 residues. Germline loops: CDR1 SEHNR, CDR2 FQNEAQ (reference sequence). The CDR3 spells CASTLEMRGSPLHF. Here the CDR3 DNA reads TGTGCCAGCACCCTGGAGATGAGAGGTTCACCCCTCCACTTT.

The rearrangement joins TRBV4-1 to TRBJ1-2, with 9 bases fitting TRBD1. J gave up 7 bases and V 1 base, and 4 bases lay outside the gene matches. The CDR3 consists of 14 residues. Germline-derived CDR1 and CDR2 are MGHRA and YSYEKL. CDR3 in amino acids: CASSQVGQGGGYTF. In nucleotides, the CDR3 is TGCGCCAGCAGCCAAGTGGGACAGGGCGGTGGCTACACCTTC.

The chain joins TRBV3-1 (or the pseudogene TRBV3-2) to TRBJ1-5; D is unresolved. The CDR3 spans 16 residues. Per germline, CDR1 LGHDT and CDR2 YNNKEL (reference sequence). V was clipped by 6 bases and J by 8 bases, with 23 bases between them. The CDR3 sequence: CASSPKILYSIKPQHF. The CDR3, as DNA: TGTGCCAGCAGTCCCAAGATATTATACAGTATCAAGCCCCAGCATTTT.

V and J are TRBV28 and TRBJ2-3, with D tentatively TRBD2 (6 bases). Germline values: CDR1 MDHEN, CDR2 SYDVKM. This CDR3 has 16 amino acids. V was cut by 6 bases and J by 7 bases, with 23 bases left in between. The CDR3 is CASSPPTGVRSNTQYF. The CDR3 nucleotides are TGTGCCAGCAGCCCCCCCACGGGGGTGAGGTCAAATACGCAGTATTTT.

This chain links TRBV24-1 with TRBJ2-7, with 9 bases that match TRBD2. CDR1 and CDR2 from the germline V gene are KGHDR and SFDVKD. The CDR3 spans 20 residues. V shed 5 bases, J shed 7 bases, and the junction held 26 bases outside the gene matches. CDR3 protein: CATSGLPGPSGERGVQEQYF. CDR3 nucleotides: TGTGCCACCAGTGGCCTCCCCGGCCCTAGCGGGGAGAGAGGTGTCCAAGAGCAGTACTTC.

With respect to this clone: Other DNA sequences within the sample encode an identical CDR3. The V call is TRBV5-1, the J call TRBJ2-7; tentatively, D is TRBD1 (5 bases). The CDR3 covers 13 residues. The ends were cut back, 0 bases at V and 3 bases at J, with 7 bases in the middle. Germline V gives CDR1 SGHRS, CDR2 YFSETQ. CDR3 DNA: TGCGCCAGCAGCTTGGGGGGCATCTACGAGCAGTACTTC. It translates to CASSLGGIYEQYF.